The 15 T cell receptor beta chains below were found in one sample sequenced in a study of OX40 agonist ivuxolimab in advanced cancers. Assay: immunoSEQ multiplex PCR; the TCRdb copy retains only in-frame clones and omits some. Among some 28,000 clones, 75% to 90% were seen once, and the ten largest hold 25% to 30%. The sequencing used CD4+ or CD8+ T cells sorted from blood, collected in a trial of the OX40 agonist ivuxolimab. These receptors all come from an adult with an advanced solid tumor such as melanoma, head and neck, liver or kidney cancer.

The chain joins TRBV10-2 to TRBJ2-5; D call uncertain. V shed 7 bases and J shed 0 bases, with 6 bases lying between them. The CDR3 extends over 12 amino acids. The V gene's germline CDR1 is WSHSY and CDR2 SAAADI. The CDR3 DNA reads TGCGCCAGCACGGTGAACCAAGAGACCCAGTACTTC. Protein product: CASTVNQETQYF.

The chain is built from TRBV10-2 and TRBJ2-7; 7 nucleotides align to TRBD2. The V gene end was trimmed by 8 bases and the J gene end by 4 bases; junction bases not matched to a gene: 2. CDR3 length: 11 amino acids. Germline V gives CDR1 WSHSY, CDR2 SAAADI. CDR3 nucleotide sequence: TGCGCCAGCGGGGGAGGGTACGAGCAGTACTTC. Protein: CASGGGYEQYF.

The chain recombines TRBV6-6 with TRBJ2-5; 9 nucleotides align to TRBD1. This CDR3 contains 13 residues. Per the germline V gene, CDR1 is MNHNY and CDR2 is SVGAGI (reference sequence). The ends lost 5 bases at V and 13 bases at J; junction bases unmatched: 11. This CDR3 reads CASSPGQGRLAYF. The CDR3 nucleotides read TGTGCCAGCAGTCCGGGACAGGGAAGACTAGCGTACTTC.

The chain links TRBV19 to TRBJ2-7; D might be TRBD2 (5 bases). Germline V CDR1 and CDR2: LNHDA, SQIVND (reference sequence). The CDR3 has 13 residues. The V and J ends lost 5 bases and 2 bases respectively, with 10 bases between them. The CDR3 coding sequence is TGTGCCAGTAGTCTGGCCGGGACCTACGAGCAGTACTTC. It yields the protein CASSLAGTYEQYF.

On this clone: The junction shows a germline mismatch at one end, possibly a read error. The V gene is TRBV14, the J gene TRBJ1-1; 8 nucleotides agree with TRBD1. Looked up from germline, CDR1 is SGHDN and CDR2 is FVKESK. The CDR3 has 12 residues. The CDR3 protein is CADRQGNTEAFF. The DNA for the CDR3 is TGTGCGGACAGACAGGGGAACACTGAGGCTTTCTTT.

The V call is TRBV19, the J call TRBJ2-2; maybe TRBD2 (5 bases). Germline V gives CDR1 LNHDA, CDR2 SQIVND (reference sequence). This CDR3 is 17 amino acids long. Trimming stripped 3 bases from V and 4 bases from J, with 18 bases between. The CDR3 loop is CASSIDEGLGSTGELFF. As DNA, the CDR3 is TGTGCCAGTAGTATCGATGAGGGTCTGGGGTCCACCGGGGAGCTGTTTTTT.

The J gene is TRBJ2-7, the V gene TRBV5-6; 10 bases match TRBD1. Unmatched junction bases numbered 15, after V lost 2 bases and J lost 13 bases. Germline V gives CDR1 SGHDT, CDR2 YYEEEE. This CDR3 is 15 amino acids long. The CDR3 here is CASSFTDRDRGYSYF. In nucleotides, the CDR3 is TGTGCCAGCAGCTTCACGGACCGGGACAGGGGATATTCATACTTC.

V and J are TRBV19 and TRBJ2-5, with D hard to call. V lost 2 bases and J 5 bases, leaving 15 bases between the germline ends. CDR1 is LNHDA and CDR2 is SQIVND in the germline V gene (reference sequence). CDR3 length equals 15 residues. CDR3 DNA sequence: TGTGCCAGTAGTATAAGAGTAGGGTTAGGGGAGACCCAGTACTTC. It codes for CASSIRVGLGETQYF.

V and J are TRBV5-6 and TRBJ2-5; perhaps TRBD2 as D (5 bases). Germline V CDR1 and CDR2: SGHDT, YYEEEE. The ends were cut back, 3 bases at V and 4 bases at J, with 10 bases in the middle. This CDR3 has 13 residues. The chain's CDR3 is CASSSTGIETQYF. DNA of the CDR3: TGTGCCAGCAGCTCGACGGGAATAGAGACCCAGTACTTC.

The CDR3 bases are TGTGCCAGCAGTTTAGGACAGCGGACTGAAGCTTTCTTT. Translation gives CASSLGQRTEAFF. The chain couples TRBV27 to TRBJ1-1, with a weak D call TRBD1 (6 bases). From germline, CDR1 is MNHEY and CDR2 SMNVEV (reference sequence). Trimming cost V 2 bases and J 5 bases, with 9 bases left between them. This CDR3 spans 13 amino acids.

This clone was counted a single time. The chain is built from TRBV6-1 and TRBJ2-7, with 7 bases that match TRBD2. Per germline, CDR1 MNHNS and CDR2 SASEGT. Trimming cost V 2 bases and J 4 bases; bases outside gene matches: 14. This CDR3 comprises 17 residues. Here the CDR3 DNA reads TGTGCCAGCAGTGAAATGGGAAGGGAGGGATTCTTTTACGAGCAGTACTTC. Translating it yields CASSEMGREGFFYEQYF.

This sequence joins TRBV21-1 and TRBJ1-1; TRBD1, the table's D call, lacks a check against the DNA. TRBV21-1 is marked as a pseudogene. This CDR3 spans 16 amino acids. The CDR3 region has the DNA TGTGCCAGCGGCGGCGAACTGGGACAGCTGAACACTGAAGCTTTCTTT. This gives the protein CASGGELGQLNTEAFF.

The chain links TRBV5-1 to TRBJ2-3; 10 bases line up with TRBD1. Losses at the gene ends were 3 bases for V and 2 bases for J; bases not matched to a gene: 6. The germline V gene encodes CDR1 SGHRS and CDR2 YFSETQ. The CDR3 is 16 residues long. CDR3 residues: CASSWGQGRNTDTQYF. In DNA form, the CDR3 reads TGCGCCAGCAGCTGGGGACAGGGGAGGAACACAGATACGCAGTATTTT.

This chain links TRBV5-1 with TRBJ2-5; D may be TRBD1 (5 bases). CDR3 length: 16 amino acids. Trimming pared 2 bases from V and 2 bases from J, leaving 16 bases between. From germline, CDR1 is SGHRS and CDR2 YFSETQ. The CDR3 coding sequence is TGCGCCAGCAGCTTTCGGAGTGACAGTCCTCAAGAGACCCAGTACTTC. Amino acid sequence: CASSFRSDSPQETQYF.

The chain has TRBV6-9 and TRBJ2-7, with D maybe TRBD1 (6 bases). The germline CDR1 and CDR2 sequences are MNHGY and SVAAGI. V lost 3 bases to trimming and J lost 0 bases, with 12 bases between them. The CDR3 length is 15 residues. CDR3 loop: CASSYSDSSSYEQYF. CDR3 coding DNA: TGTGCCAGCAGTTACTCGGACAGCAGCTCCTACGAGCAGTACTTC.